The 32 T cell receptor beta chains below all came from one sample that was sequenced in a study of cytomegalovirus exposure and HLA in healthy donors. PCR involved 60 Vbeta and 13 Jbeta primers. The assay was immunoSEQ multiplex PCR, and TCRdb's table has in-frame clones only and misses some. This table holds approximately 190,000 clones, more than 70% found once. Source material: PBMCs. These receptors originate from a man aged 40-49 years in good health and CMV-seropositive.

Points on this clone: One end of the junction does not line up with germline, which may come from a read error. V gene TRBV5-6 combines with J gene TRBJ1-1; 8 bases fit TRBD1. Germline V CDR1 and CDR2: SGHDT, YYEEEE. The length of the CDR3 is 15 residues. This CDR3 is CASSPTTGGNTGAFF. The CDR3 DNA is TGTGCCAGCAGCCCGACTACAGGGGGGAACACTGGAGCTTTCTTT.

This clone has only a few counts. The gene calls are TRBV28 and TRBJ2-7, with 16 positions matching TRBD2. Germline trimming cut 1 base from V and 9 bases from J; bases unmatched to any gene: 6. Germline CDR1 and CDR2: MDHEN and SYDVKM. The CDR3 has 16 residues. The DNA of the CDR3 is TGTGCCAGCAGTTTATCCACCGGGACTAGCGGGAGGGTGCAGTACTTC. Amino acids: CASSLSTGTSGRVQYF.

This chain joins TRBV2 and TRBJ1-3; D perhaps matches TRBD1 (6 bases). Trimming took off 6 bases at V and 11 bases at J, with 17 bases between the two ends. CDR1 and CDR2 (germline): SNHLY, FYNNEI. This CDR3 contains 13 residues. The CDR3 DNA reads as TGTGCCAGCAGGGCACAGGGCTCAAGGGCCATATATTTT. This codes for CASRAQGSRAIYF. Full variable domain (rest looked up from reference TRBV2 and TRBJ1-3): EPEVTQTPSHQVTQMGQEVILRCVPISNHLYFYWYRQILGQKVEFLVSFYNNEISEKSEIFDDQFSVERPDGSNFTLKIRSTKLEDSAMYFCASRAQGSRAIYFGEGSWLTVV.

The chain recombines TRBV10-3 with TRBJ1-1; D not certain. The length of the CDR3 is 13 residues. V was cut by 0 bases and J by 8 bases, with 10 bases left in between. The germline CDR1 and CDR2 sequences are ENHRY and SYGVKD. The CDR3 loop reads CAISESALSEAFF. In DNA form, the CDR3 reads TGTGCCATCAGTGAGTCTGCGTTATCCGAAGCTTTCTTT.

The J gene is TRBJ2-7, the V gene TRBV18; weak D call: TRBD2 (6 bases). Germline-derived CDR1 and CDR2 are KGHSH and LQKENI. The CDR3 has 15 residues. Trimming took off 5 bases at V and 2 bases at J, with 16 bases between the two ends. CDR3 DNA sequence: TGTGCCAGCTCAGTCCCCGGGACTGATACCTACGAGCAGTACTTC. Amino acids: CASSVPGTDTYEQYF.

The chain joins TRBV28 to TRBJ1-4; no clear D gene. Per the germline V gene, CDR1 is MDHEN and CDR2 is SYDVKM. V lost 6 bases and J 7 bases, leaving 15 bases between the germline ends. The CDR3 covers 14 residues. The CDR3 is CASRGPAGVEKLFF. In nucleotides, the CDR3 is TGTGCCAGCAGGGGTCCGGCCGGAGTTGAAAAACTGTTTTTT.

V usage is TRBV5-1 and J usage is TRBJ2-7; 7 nucleotides agree with TRBD1. The ends lost 5 bases at V and 1 base at J; junction bases unmatched: 6. Germline lookup yields CDR1 SGHRS and CDR2 YFSETQ. The CDR3 covers 14 residues. CDR3: CASRDRASSYEQYF. The CDR3 region has the DNA TGCGCCAGCAGAGACAGGGCCTCTTCCTACGAGCAGTACTTC.

The chain has TRBV18 and TRBJ1-1; 9 bases are a match to TRBD1. CDR3 length: 15 amino acids. The V gene end was trimmed by 5 bases and the J gene end by 4 bases; junction bases not matched to a gene: 8. CDR1 is KGHSH, CDR2 LQKENI, per germline. CDR3 protein: CASSSTGGAGTEAFF. In DNA form, the CDR3 reads TGTGCCAGCTCATCCACAGGGGGCGCGGGCACTGAAGCTTTCTTT.

The CDR3 sequence is CASSPPGVYEQYF. The CDR3 DNA reads TGTGCCAGCAGTCCCCCCGGGGTCTACGAGCAGTACTTC. The chain recombines TRBV27 with TRBJ2-5; the D gene is possibly TRBD2 (5 bases). The J call is uncertain, as TRBJ2-7 better fits the DNA end. CDR1 is MNHEY, CDR2 SMNVEV, per germline (reference sequence). There are 13 residues in the CDR3.

This clone was recorded only once. Other DNA sequences within the sample encode an identical CDR3. The chain employs TRBV7-9 and TRBJ1-4, with TRBD1 identical over 10 bases. This CDR3 is built from 17 residues. V shed 1 base and J 6 bases; nucleotides not matched to a gene: 8. Germline V gene sequence: CDR1 SEHNR, CDR2 FQNEAQ (reference sequence). CDR3 DNA: TGTGCCAGCAGCTTAGGGGGGACAGGGGAGTTTGATGAAAAACTGTTTTTT. Translated: CASSLGGTGEFDEKLFF.

The CDR3 DNA reads TGTGCCAGCTCACCATACGGGGAATCCAAAAACATTCAGTACTTC. Translated: CASSPYGESKNIQYF. The chain couples TRBV18 to TRBJ2-4, with D maybe TRBD2 (5 bases). This CDR3 is 15 amino acids long. V lost 2 bases and J 2 bases, leaving 10 bases between the germline ends. Per germline, CDR1 KGHSH and CDR2 LQKENI.

The V gene is TRBV6-1, the J gene TRBJ2-5; a possible D gene is TRBD1 (5 bases). Germline CDR1 MNHNS, CDR2 SASEGT. The V end lost 1 base, the J end lost 0 bases, and 12 bases lay between the germline ends. This CDR3 contains 16 residues. DNA of the CDR3: TGTGCCAGCAGTGAAGGCACAGGCGCGTACCAAGAGACCCAGTACTTC. As protein: CASSEGTGAYQETQYF.

The chain recombines TRBV14 with TRBJ1-4, with a tentative D call TRBD1 (5 bases). The CDR3 covers 13 residues. Trimming removed 6 bases from V and 7 bases from J, with 12 bases in between. Germline loops: CDR1 SGHDN, CDR2 FVKESK. CDR3 sequence reads: CASSPRVGEKLFF. CDR3 in DNA: TGTGCCAGCAGTCCCAGGGTCGGTGAAAAACTGTTTTTT.

This chain joins TRBV5-4 and TRBJ2-5; the match to TRBD2 covers 11 bases. In germline, CDR1 is SGHNT, CDR2 YYREEE (reference sequence). V shed 4 bases and J 3 bases; nucleotides not matched to a gene: 8. The CDR3 totals 16 residues. The CDR3 here is CASSPGVAGGKETQYF. The CDR3, as DNA: TGTGCCAGCAGCCCCGGGGTAGCGGGAGGGAAAGAGACCCAGTACTTC.

This clone has more than one count but fewer than ten. Here the CDR3 DNA reads TGTGCCAGCAGCCGGGTTTTGAGTGAGCAGTTCTTC. Its translation: CASSRVLSEQFF. This rearrangement joins TRBV7-9 to TRBJ2-1; D gene ambiguous. Germline loops: CDR1 SEHNR, CDR2 FQNEAQ (reference sequence). CDR3 length equals 12 residues. V lost 5 bases, J lost 9 bases, and 11 bases lay in between.

The J gene is TRBJ2-7, the V gene TRBV11-3; TRBD2 is a possible D gene (6 bases). Between the trimmed V and J ends, which lost 1 base and 0 bases, there was a span of 10 bases. Germline V gives CDR1 SGHNT, CDR2 YENEEA. The CDR3 contains 15 residues. The CDR3 here is CASSLGGTSSYEQYF. The CDR3 DNA reads as TGTGCCAGCAGCTTAGGAGGGACTTCCTCCTACGAGCAGTACTTC. The variable domain in full, with the rest retrieved from reference TRBV11-3 and TRBJ2-7, is EAGVVQSPRYKIIEKKQPVAFWCNPISGHNTLYWYLQNLGQGPELLIRYENEEAVDDSQLPKDRFSAERLKGVDSTLKIQPAELGDSAVYLCASSLGGTSSYEQYFGPGTRLTVT.

The rearrangement links TRBV5-5 to TRBJ1-2; 8 bases align to TRBD1. The CDR3 runs to 14 residues. Germline loops: CDR1 SGHKS, CDR2 YYEKEE (reference sequence). With V trimmed by 3 bases and J by 13 bases, 14 bases remained unmatched. Here the CDR3 DNA reads TGTGCCAGCAGCTCGCACCGGGACAGGTCCTATTCCACCTTC. As protein: CASSSHRDRSYSTF.

V gene TRBV29-1 combines with J gene TRBJ1-3; D gene unclear. The V gene's germline CDR1 is SQVTM and CDR2 ANQGSEA. This CDR3 has 11 residues. V was trimmed by 2 bases and J by 3 bases, leaving 2 bases between them. CDR3 in amino acids: CSVELGNTIYF. The CDR3 coding sequence is TGCAGCGTTGAACTTGGAAACACCATATATTTT.

The sample holds a few counts of this clone. This chain links TRBV7-8 with TRBJ2-7, with D tentatively TRBD1 (6 bases). The germline V gene encodes CDR1 SGHVS and CDR2 FQNEAQ. V lost 1 base to trimming and J lost 2 bases, with 9 bases between them. The CDR3 extends over 14 amino acids. Written as DNA, the CDR3 is TGTGCCAGCAGCTTAGGGGACACCGCCTACGAGCAGTACTTC. Its translation is CASSLGDTAYEQYF.

This clone was seen more than once but under ten times. The rearrangement links TRBV6-4 to TRBJ2-7; 12 bases align to TRBD2. V lost 6 bases and J lost 6; bases outside the gene matches: 6. Germline V gives CDR1 MRHNA, CDR2 SNTAGT. The CDR3 has 14 amino acids. The CDR3 loop is CASSRLAGVGEQYF. The CDR3 nucleotides read TGTGCCAGCAGCCGACTAGCGGGAGTGGGCGAGCAGTACTTC.

The chain links TRBV29-1 to TRBJ2-2, with 8 bases aligning to TRBD1. The CDR3 is made up of 13 amino acids. CDR1 and CDR2 (germline): SQVTM, ANQGSEA. Unmatched junction bases numbered 6, after V lost 5 bases and J lost 7 bases. CDR3 amino acids: CSVPRQGNGELFF. DNA of the CDR3: TGCAGCGTTCCGCGACAGGGGAACGGGGAGCTGTTTTTT.

V and J are TRBV28 and TRBJ1-4; 7 bases are a match to TRBD1. Trimming removed 5 bases from V and 1 base from J; junction bases left unmatched: 10. The CDR3 loop spans 17 amino acids. From germline, CDR1 is MDHEN and CDR2 SYDVKM. The CDR3 sequence is CASSPPRQGRTNEKLFF. The DNA of the CDR3 is TGTGCCAGCAGTCCGCCCCGACAGGGCCGAACTAATGAAAAACTGTTTTTT.

J is TRBJ2-7 and V is TRBV6-5; 10 bases line up with TRBD2. V dropped 5 bases and J dropped 9; count of bases not matched to a gene: 13. In germline, CDR1 is MNHEY, CDR2 SVGAGI. This CDR3 is built from 15 residues. In nucleotides, the CDR3 is TGTGCCAGCAGTACCCCTAGCGGGGGAAGAGACGGGCAGTACTTC. Translation: CASSTPSGGRDGQYF.

V gene TRBV5-4 combines with J gene TRBJ2-7; TRBD1 agrees at 7 bases. In germline, CDR1 is SGHNT, CDR2 YYREEE (reference sequence). After removal of 1 base from V and 3 bases from J, the junction contained 7 bases not matched to a gene. The length of the CDR3 is 15 residues. CDR3 in DNA: TGTGCCAGCAGCTTGTCGTTGGGGACAGACTACGAGCAGTACTTC. It yields the protein CASSLSLGTDYEQYF.

The chain joins TRBV11-2 to TRBJ2-5; D unclear. There are 16 residues in the CDR3. Trimming pared 2 bases from V and 0 bases from J, leaving 13 bases between. Germline CDR1 reads SGHAT; CDR2 reads FQNNGV. Written as DNA, the CDR3 is TGTGCCAGCAGCTTAAATATGGCATTCTACCAAGAGACCCAGTACTTC. Translating it yields CASSLNMAFYQETQYF. The variable domain in full, with the rest retrieved from reference TRBV11-2 and TRBJ2-5, is EAGVAQSPRYKIIEKRQSVAFWCNPISGHATLYWYQQILGQGPKLLIQFQNNGVVDDSQLPKDRFSAERLKGVDSTLKIQPAKLEDSAVYLCASSLNMAFYQETQYFGPGTRLLVL.

The sample holds a few counts of this clone. The chain uses TRBV5-1 and TRBJ1-5; the D gene is possibly TRBD1 (5 bases). The CDR3 sequence is 14 residues long. Per germline, CDR1 SGHRS and CDR2 YFSETQ. V lost 2 bases, J lost 5 bases, and 11 bases lay in between. The DNA for the CDR3 is TGCGCCAGCAGCTTTGGGGGGGAGGATCAGCCCCAGCATTTT. Protein: CASSFGGEDQPQHF.

This chain joins TRBV11-2 and TRBJ2-5; TRBD1 matches 9 bases. CDR3 length equals 16 residues. The germline CDR1 and CDR2 sequences are SGHAT and FQNNGV. The V and J ends lost 1 base and 5 bases, in that order; junction bases with no gene match: 8. The DNA for the CDR3 is TGTGCCAGCAGCTTAGGCATGAGGACAGGGGTGGAGACCCAGTACTTC. Its protein product is CASSLGMRTGVETQYF.

The rearrangement joins TRBV4-3 to TRBJ1-2; possibly TRBD1 for D (5 bases). The CDR3 spans 15 residues. With 4 bases removed from V and 5 bases from J, the gap between germline ends came to 17 bases. Germline V gives CDR1 LGHNA, CDR2 YSLEER. The DNA of the CDR3 is TGCGCCAGCAGCCCTGGGGCCCTCCCCACGTATGGCTACACCTTC. This gives the protein CASSPGALPTYGYTF.

V gene TRBV7-9 combines with J gene TRBJ1-1, with D possibly TRBD1 on 5 matching bases. Germline V gives CDR1 SEHNR, CDR2 FQNEAQ (reference sequence). There are 13 residues in the CDR3. Trimming took off 1 base at V and 6 bases at J, with 9 bases between the two ends. CDR3 amino acids: CASSLGGRPEAFF. The DNA for the CDR3 is TGTGCCAGCAGCTTAGGGGGCCGCCCTGAAGCTTTCTTT.

The chain uses TRBV5-1 and TRBJ2-5; 8 nucleotides agree with TRBD2. Germline CDR1 reads SGHRS; CDR2 reads YFSETQ. V trimming: 5 bases; J trimming: 3 bases; junction bases outside the gene matches: 9. The CDR3 sequence is 15 residues long. CDR3 loop: CASRQVTSGKETQYF. The DNA of the CDR3 is TGCGCCAGCAGGCAGGTCACTAGCGGTAAAGAGACCCAGTACTTC.

This rearrangement joins TRBV10-3 to TRBJ1-1; 9 nucleotides align to TRBD1. This CDR3 has 13 amino acids. CDR1 ENHRY and CDR2 SYGVKD come from the germline V gene. Trimming took 11 bases from V and 5 from J; bases not matched to a gene: 9. CDR3 sequence: CAAALTGGTEAFF. The CDR3 nucleotides are TGTGCCGCCGCTTTGACAGGGGGAACTGAAGCTTTCTTT.

The chain employs TRBV5-1 and TRBJ2-1; 14 bases agree with TRBD2. The trim removed 5 bases at V and 5 bases at J, leaving 18 bases unmatched. CDR3 length: 20 amino acids. Germline lookup yields CDR1 SGHRS and CDR2 YFSETQ. The CDR3: CASSPKGLAGASLFNNEQFF. The CDR3 DNA is TGCGCCAGCAGTCCTAAGGGACTAGCGGGAGCCAGTCTCTTCAACAATGAGCAGTTCTTC.